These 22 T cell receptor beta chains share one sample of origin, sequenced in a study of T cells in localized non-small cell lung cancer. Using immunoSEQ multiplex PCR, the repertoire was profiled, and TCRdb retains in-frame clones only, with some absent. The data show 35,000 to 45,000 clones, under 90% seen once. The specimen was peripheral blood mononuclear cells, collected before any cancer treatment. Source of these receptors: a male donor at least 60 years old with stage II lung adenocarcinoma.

The CDR3 bases are TGTGCCAGCAGTTACGGCCGACTAGCGGGAGGAGGGGAGCAGTACTTC. Translating it yields CASSYGRLAGGGEQYF. V and J are TRBV6-5 and TRBJ2-7; 13 bases line up with TRBD2. This CDR3 region has 16 residues. Germline V gene lookup returns CDR1 MNHEY and CDR2 SVGAGI. Trimming at V came to 2 bases and at J to 7 bases, leaving 8 bases not matched to a gene.

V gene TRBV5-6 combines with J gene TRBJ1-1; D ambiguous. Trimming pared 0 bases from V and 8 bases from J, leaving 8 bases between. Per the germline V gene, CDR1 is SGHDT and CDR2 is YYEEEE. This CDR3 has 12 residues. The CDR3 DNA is TGTGCCAGCAGCTTGGGGCTATACGAAGCTTTCTTT. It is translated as CASSLGLYEAFF.

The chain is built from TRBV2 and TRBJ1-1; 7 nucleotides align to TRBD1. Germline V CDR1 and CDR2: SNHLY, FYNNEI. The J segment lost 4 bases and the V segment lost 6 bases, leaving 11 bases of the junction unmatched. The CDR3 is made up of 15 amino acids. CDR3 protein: CASRSTGASGTEAFF. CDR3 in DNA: TGTGCCAGCAGGTCTACAGGGGCTTCGGGCACTGAAGCTTTCTTT.

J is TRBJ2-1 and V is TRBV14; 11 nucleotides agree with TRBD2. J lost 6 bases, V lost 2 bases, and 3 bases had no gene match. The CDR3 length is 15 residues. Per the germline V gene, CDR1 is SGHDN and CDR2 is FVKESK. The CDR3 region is CASSQSTSGSNEQFF. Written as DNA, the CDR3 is TGTGCCAGCAGCCAATCCACTAGCGGGAGCAATGAGCAGTTCTTC.

For the CDR3, the DNA is TGTGCCAGTAGTACTCCCTTGGCCAACGTCCTGACTTTC. Translated, it gives CASSTPLANVLTF. V usage is TRBV19 and J usage is TRBJ2-6; D ambiguous. Between the trimmed V and J ends, which lost 4 bases and 6 bases, there was a span of 7 bases. The germline CDR1 and CDR2 sequences are LNHDA and SQIVND (reference sequence). This CDR3 contains 13 residues.

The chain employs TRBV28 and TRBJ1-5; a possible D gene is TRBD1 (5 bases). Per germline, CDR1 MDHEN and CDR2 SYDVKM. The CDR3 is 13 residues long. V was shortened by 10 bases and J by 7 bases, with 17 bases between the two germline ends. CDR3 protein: CATRLGTGQPQHF. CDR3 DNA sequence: TGTGCCACTCGGTTAGGGACGGGGCAGCCCCAGCATTTT.

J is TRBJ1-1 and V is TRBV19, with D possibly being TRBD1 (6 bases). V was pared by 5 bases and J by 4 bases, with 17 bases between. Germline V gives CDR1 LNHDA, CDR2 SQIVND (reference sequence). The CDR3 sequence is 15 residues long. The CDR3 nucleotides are TGTGCCAGTAGTCCGCAACAGGGATGGCGCACTGAAGCTTTCTTT. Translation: CASSPQQGWRTEAFF.

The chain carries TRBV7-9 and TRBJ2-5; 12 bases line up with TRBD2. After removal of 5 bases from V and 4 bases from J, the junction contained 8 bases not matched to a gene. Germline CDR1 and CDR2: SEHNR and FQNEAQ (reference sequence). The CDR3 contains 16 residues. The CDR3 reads CASSPKTSGSRETQYF. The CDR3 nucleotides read TGTGCCAGCAGCCCCAAGACTAGCGGGAGTCGAGAGACCCAGTACTTC.

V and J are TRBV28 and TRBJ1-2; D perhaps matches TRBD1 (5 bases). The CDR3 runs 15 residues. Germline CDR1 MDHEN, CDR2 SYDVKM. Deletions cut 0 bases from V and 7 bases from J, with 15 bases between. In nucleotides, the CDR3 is TGTGCCAGCAGTTTATGGCAGGGTCGAGCATCTGGCTACACCTTC. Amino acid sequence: CASSLWQGRASGYTF.

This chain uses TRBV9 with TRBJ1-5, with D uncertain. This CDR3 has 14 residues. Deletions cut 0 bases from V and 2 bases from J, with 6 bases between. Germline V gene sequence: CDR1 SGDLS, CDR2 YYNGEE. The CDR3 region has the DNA TGTGCCAGCAGCGTAGCCGGGGGCAATCAGCCCCAGCATTTT. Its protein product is CASSVAGGNQPQHF.

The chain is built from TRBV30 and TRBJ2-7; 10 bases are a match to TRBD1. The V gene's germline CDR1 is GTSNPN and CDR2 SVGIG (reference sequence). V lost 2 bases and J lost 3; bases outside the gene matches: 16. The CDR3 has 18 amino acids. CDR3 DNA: TGTGCCTGGAGTCCGACCCGGTCCGGGACAGGGGTCCTCTACGAGCAGTACTTC. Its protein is CAWSPTRSGTGVLYEQYF.

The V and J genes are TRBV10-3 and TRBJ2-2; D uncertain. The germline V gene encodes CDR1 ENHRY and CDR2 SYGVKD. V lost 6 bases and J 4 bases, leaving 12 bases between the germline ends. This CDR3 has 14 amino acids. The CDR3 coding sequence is TGTGCCATCAGCGATCCGAGAGGCACCGGGGAGCTGTTTTTT. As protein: CAISDPRGTGELFF.

CDR3 region: CASSLARTLYTGELFF. CDR3 in DNA: TGTGCCAGCAGCTTAGCGCGGACACTTTACACCGGGGAGCTGTTTTTT. J is TRBJ2-2 and V is TRBV7-9; the D gene is possibly TRBD1 (5 bases). V lost 0 bases and J lost 3, with 11 bases in between. The CDR3 totals 16 residues. In germline, CDR1 is SEHNR, CDR2 FQNEAQ (reference sequence).

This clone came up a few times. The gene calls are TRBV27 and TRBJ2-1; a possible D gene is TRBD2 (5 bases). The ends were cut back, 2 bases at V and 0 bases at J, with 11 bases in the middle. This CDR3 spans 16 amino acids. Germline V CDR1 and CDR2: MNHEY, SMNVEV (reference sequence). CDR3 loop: CASSLRGLYSYNEQFF. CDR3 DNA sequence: TGTGCCAGCAGTTTAAGAGGGCTCTACTCCTACAATGAGCAGTTCTTC.

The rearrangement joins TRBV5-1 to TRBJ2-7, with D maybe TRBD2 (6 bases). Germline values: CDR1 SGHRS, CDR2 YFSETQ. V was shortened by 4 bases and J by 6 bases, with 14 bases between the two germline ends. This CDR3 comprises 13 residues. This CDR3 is CASSLGGTPEQYF. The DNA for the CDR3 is TGCGCCAGCAGCCTAGGAGGGACCCCCGAGCAGTACTTC.

CDR3 protein: CASSRPLYEQYF. CDR3 sequence (DNA): TGTGCCAGCAGCCGCCCCCTTTACGAGCAGTACTTC. The chain uses TRBV6-5 and TRBJ2-7; D unclear. Trimming took 6 bases from V and 4 from J, leaving 10 bases between them. In germline, CDR1 is MNHEY, CDR2 SVGAGI. The length of the CDR3 is 12 residues.

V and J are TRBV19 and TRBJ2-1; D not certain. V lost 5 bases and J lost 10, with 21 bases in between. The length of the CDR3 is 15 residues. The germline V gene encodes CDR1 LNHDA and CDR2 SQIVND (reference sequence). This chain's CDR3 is CASSARLKILDEQFF. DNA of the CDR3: TGTGCCAGTAGTGCCCGACTGAAGATTCTTGACGAGCAGTTCTTC. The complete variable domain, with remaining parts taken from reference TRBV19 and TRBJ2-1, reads DGGITQSPKYLFRKEGQNVTLSCEQNLNHDAMYWYRQDPGQGLRLIYYSQIVNDFQKGDIAEGYSVSREKKESFPLTVTSAQKNPTAFYLCASSARLKILDEQFFGPGTRLTVL.

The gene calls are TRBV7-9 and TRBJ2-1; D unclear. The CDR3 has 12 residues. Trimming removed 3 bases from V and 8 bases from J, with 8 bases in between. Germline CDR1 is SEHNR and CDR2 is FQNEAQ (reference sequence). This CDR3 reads CASSFSSDEQFF. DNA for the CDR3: TGTGCCAGCAGCTTTAGTTCGGATGAGCAGTTCTTC.

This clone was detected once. Here the CDR3 DNA reads TGTGCCAGCAGCTTGGGGGGGACAGGGACTCAGCCCCAGCATTTT. It yields the protein CASSLGGTGTQPQHF. The V call is TRBV7-9, the J call TRBJ1-5; 9 bases are a match to TRBD1. CDR1 and CDR2 (germline): SEHNR, FQNEAQ (reference sequence). V lost 3 bases and J lost 6; bases outside the gene matches: 6. CDR3 length: 15 amino acids.

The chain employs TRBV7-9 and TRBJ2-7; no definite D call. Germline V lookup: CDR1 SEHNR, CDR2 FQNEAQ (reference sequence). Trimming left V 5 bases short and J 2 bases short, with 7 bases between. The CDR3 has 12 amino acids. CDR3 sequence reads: CASSPNTYEQYF. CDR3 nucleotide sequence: TGTGCCAGCAGCCCCAACACCTACGAGCAGTACTTC.

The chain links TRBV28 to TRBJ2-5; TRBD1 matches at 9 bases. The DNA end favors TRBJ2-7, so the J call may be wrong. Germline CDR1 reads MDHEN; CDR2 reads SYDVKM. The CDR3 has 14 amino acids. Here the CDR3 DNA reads TGTGCCAGCAGTCCCCCCGGGACAGGGAACGAGCAGTACTTC. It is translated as CASSPPGTGNEQYF.

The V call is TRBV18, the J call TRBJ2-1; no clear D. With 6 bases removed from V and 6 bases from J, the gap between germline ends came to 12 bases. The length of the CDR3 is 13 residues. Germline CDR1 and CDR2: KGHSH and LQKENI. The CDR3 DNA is TGTGCCAGCTCTCGTGACACACTCAATGAGCAGTTCTTC. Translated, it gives CASSRDTLNEQFF.